This is a list of T cell receptor beta chains from one sample in a study of post-analysis software for immune sequencing data. TCRdb passed the PCR reads through MiXCR, listing each CDR3 protein once. The sample includes some 690,000 distinct CDR3 sequences, approximately 60% of them seen just once. The sequenced sample consisted of blood. These receptors originate from a girl under 10 years old with multiple sclerosis. Each CDR3 is given with its conserved first and last residue. The order of the fields is clone size, D gene, J gene, V gene, CDR3 protein, CDR3 DNA. A D gene is named only where the DNA matches it firmly. Clone size is stated in some rows and not others, as once, few, many or a class when expanded.

>.|TRBD1|TRBJ1-1|TRBV7-9
CASSLIDRDAFF
TGTGCCAGCAGCCTGATCGACAGGGACGCTTTCTTT
>few|.|TRBJ2-1|TRBV3-1
CASSQGGWHEQFF
TGTGCCAGCAGCCAAGGGGGGTGGCATGAGCAGTTCTTC
>.|TRBD1|TRBJ2-5|TRBV19
CASSLRTGQGQETQYF
TGTGCCAGTAGTTTAAGAACGGGACAGGGGCAAGAGACCCAGTACTTC
>few|.|TRBJ1-1|TRBV7-2
CASSRDTYTEAFF
TGTGCCAGCAGCCGGGACACTTACACTGAAGCTTTCTTT
>.|.|TRBJ2-5|TRBV7-9
CASNLGWGKETQYF
TGTGCCAGCAACTTGGGGTGGGGTAAAGAGACCCAGTACTTC
>.|TRBD1|TRBJ2-5|TRBV6-4
CASSPGQGSGQETQYF
TGTGCCAGCAGTCCCGGACAGGGGAGCGGCCAAGAGACCCAGTACTTC
>.|TRBD2|TRBJ2-1|TRBV15
CATSREAAGGPGYNEQFF
TGTGCCACCAGCAGAGAGGCAGCGGGAGGGCCGGGGTACAATGAGCAGTTCTTC
>.|TRBD2|TRBJ2-5|TRBV20-1
CSVLGLAGEGETQYF
TGCAGTGTGTTGGGACTAGCGGGAGAGGGAGAGACCCAGTACTTC
>.|TRBD1|TRBJ1-2|TRBV20-1
CSANPDRGDGYTF
TGCAGTGCTAACCCGGACAGGGGGGATGGCTACACCTTC
>.|TRBD2|TRBJ2-1|TRBV20-1
CSARGTSRDNEQFF
TGCAGTGCTAGGGGGACTAGCAGGGACAATGAGCAGTTCTTC
>.|.|TRBJ1-6|TRBV14
CASSQEWENSPLHF
TGTGCCAGCAGCCAAGAATGGGAAAATTCACCCCTCCACTTT
>.|.|TRBJ2-3|TRBV15
CATSRVSGDTQYF
TGTGCCACCAGCAGAGTTTCGGGAGATACGCAGTATTTT
>.|.|TRBJ2-7|TRBV12-3/TRBV12-4
CASSHRLGAYEQYF
TGTGCCAGCAGTCACAGACTAGGGGCATACGAGCAGTACTTC
>.|.|TRBJ2-7|TRBV4-1
CASSQEGGGTYEQYF
TGCGCCAGCAGCCAAGAGGGAGGAGGAACCTACGAGCAGTACTTC
>.|.|TRBJ2-1|TRBV11-2
CASSLWGHEQFF
TGTGCCAGCAGCTTATGGGGGCATGAGCAGTTCTTC
>.|.|TRBJ2-7|TRBV7-9
CASGYAGHRGSAYEQYF
TGTGCCAGCGGCTACGCGGGACATCGGGGGTCTGCCTACGAGCAGTACTTC
>.|TRBD1|TRBJ2-5|TRBV5-4
CASSLGQGSRRETQYF
TGTGCCAGCAGCTTGGGACAGGGTTCAAGGCGAGAGACCCAGTACTTC
>.|TRBD2|TRBJ2-5|TRBV29-1
CSVEKVPSGIMRKETQYF
TGCAGCGTTGAGAAAGTACCTAGCGGGATAATGCGGAAAGAGACCCAGTACTTC
>.|TRBD1|TRBJ1-1|TRBV5-1
CASSFGDRATTEAFF
TGCGCCAGCAGCTTTGGGGACAGGGCGACCACTGAAGCTTTCTTT
>.|TRBD1|TRBJ2-7|TRBV6-5
CASRHPDREETRYF
TGTGCCAGCAGACATCCGGACAGGGAAGAGACCCGGTACTTC
>once|.|TRBJ1-2|TRBV20-1
CSAALAPNYGYTF
TGCAGTGCCGCACTGGCCCCTAACTATGGCTACACCTTC
>.|TRBD2|TRBJ2-5|TRBV20-1
CSARAGGRQETQYF
TGCAGTGCTAGGGCGGGAGGCCGTCAAGAGACCCAGTACTTC
>once|.|TRBJ2-1|TRBV4-1
CASSQRSDHLRENGYNEQFF
TGCGCCAGCAGCCAGAGATCAGACCATCTACGGGAGAATGGGTACAATGAGCAGTTCTTC
>.|.|TRBJ1-1|TRBV5-1
CASSLASMNTEAFF
TGCGCCAGCAGCTTGGCCTCTATGAACACTGAAGCTTTCTTT
>.|.|TRBJ1-2|TRBV4-3
CASSHKGAGSTNYGYTF
TGCGCCAGCAGCCACAAAGGAGCAGGGAGTACTAACTATGGCTACACCTTC
>few|TRBD2|TRBJ2-1|TRBV24-1
CATSEASGSSYNERFF
TGTGCCACCAGTGAGGCTAGCGGGAGCTCCTACAATGAGCGGTTCTTC